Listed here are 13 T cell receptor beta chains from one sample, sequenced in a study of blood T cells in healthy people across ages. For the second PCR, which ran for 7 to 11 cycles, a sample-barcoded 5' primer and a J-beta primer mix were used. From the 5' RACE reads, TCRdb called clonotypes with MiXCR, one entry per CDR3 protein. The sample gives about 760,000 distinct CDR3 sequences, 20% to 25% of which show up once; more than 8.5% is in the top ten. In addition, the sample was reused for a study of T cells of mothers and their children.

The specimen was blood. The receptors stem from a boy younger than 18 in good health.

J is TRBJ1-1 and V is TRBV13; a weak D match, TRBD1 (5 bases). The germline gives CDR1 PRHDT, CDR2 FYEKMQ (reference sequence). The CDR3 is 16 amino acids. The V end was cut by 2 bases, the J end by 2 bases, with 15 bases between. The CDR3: CASSLNPRARNTEAFF. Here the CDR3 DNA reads TGTGCCAGCAGCTTAAACCCCAGGGCGCGAAACACTGAAGCTTTCTTT. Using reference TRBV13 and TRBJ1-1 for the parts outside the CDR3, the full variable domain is AAGVIQSPRHLIKEKRETATLKCYPIPRHDTVYWYQQGPGQDPQFLISFYEKMQSDKGSIPDRFSAQQFSDYHSELNMSSLELGDSALYFCASSLNPRARNTEAFFGQGTRLTVV.

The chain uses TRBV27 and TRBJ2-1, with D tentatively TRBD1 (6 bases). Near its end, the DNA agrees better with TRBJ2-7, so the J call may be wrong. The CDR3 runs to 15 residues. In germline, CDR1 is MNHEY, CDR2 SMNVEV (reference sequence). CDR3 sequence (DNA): TGTGCCAGCAGTTTATCCGCAGGGGAAGTGCGCGAGCAGTACTTC. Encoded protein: CASSLSAGEVREQYF.

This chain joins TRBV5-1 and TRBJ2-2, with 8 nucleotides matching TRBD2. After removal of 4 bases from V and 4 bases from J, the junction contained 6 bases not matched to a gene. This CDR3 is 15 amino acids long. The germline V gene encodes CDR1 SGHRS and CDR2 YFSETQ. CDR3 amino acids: CASSQAGTSTGELFF. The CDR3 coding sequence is TGCGCCAGCAGCCAGGCCGGGACTAGCACCGGGGAGCTGTTTTTT.

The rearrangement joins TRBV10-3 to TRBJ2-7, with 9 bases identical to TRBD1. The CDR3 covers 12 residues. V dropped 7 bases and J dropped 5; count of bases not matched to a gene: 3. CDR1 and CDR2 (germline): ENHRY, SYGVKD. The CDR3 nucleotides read TGTGCCATCACCGGGACAGGGAACGAGCAGTACTTC. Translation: CAITGTGNEQYF.

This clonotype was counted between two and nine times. The CDR3 region has the DNA TGCAGTGCTAGAGATAGGGTAAGGGGGGACACTGAAGCTTTCTTT. It yields the protein CSARDRVRGDTEAFF. The J gene is TRBJ1-1, the V gene TRBV20-1; possibly TRBD1 for D (6 bases). Trimming took 0 bases from V and 3 from J, leaving 14 bases between them. Germline CDR1 and CDR2: DFQATT and SNEGSKA (reference sequence). The CDR3 sequence is 15 residues long.

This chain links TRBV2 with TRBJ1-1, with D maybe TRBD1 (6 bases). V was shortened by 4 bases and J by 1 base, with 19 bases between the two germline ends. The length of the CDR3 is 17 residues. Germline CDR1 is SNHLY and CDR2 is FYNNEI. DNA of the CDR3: TGTGCCAGCAGTGTGGGGGGCCGGTTGGGTCGGAACACTGAAGCTTTCTTT. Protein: CASSVGGRLGRNTEAFF.

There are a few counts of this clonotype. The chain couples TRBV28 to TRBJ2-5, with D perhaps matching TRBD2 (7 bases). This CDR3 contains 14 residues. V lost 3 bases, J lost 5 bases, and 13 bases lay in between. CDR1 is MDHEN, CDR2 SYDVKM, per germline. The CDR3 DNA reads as TGTGCCAGCAGTTTCTCGGGGGGCAGGGAGACCCAGTACTTC. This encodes CASSFSGGRETQYF.

This chain's CDR3 is CASSTDRAWGEQYF. CDR3 in DNA: TGTGCCAGCAGCACAGACAGGGCCTGGGGAGAGCAGTACTTC. V is TRBV5-4 and J is TRBJ2-7, with TRBD1 identical over 7 bases. V was clipped by 4 bases and J by 7 bases; unmatched bases: 11. This CDR3 has 14 residues. The germline CDR1 and CDR2 sequences are SGHNT and YYREEE (reference sequence).

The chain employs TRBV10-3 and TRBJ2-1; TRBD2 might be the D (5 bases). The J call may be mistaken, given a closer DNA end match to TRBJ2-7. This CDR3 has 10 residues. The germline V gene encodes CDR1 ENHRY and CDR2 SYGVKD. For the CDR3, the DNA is TGTGCCGGTAGGGAGTACGAGCAGTACTTC. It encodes CAGREYEQYF.

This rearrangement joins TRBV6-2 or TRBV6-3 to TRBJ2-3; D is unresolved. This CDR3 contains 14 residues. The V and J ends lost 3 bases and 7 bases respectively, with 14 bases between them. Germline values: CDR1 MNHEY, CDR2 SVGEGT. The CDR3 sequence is CASSYDFGRNTQYF. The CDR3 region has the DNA TGTGCCAGCAGTTATGATTTCGGGCGGAATACGCAGTATTTT.

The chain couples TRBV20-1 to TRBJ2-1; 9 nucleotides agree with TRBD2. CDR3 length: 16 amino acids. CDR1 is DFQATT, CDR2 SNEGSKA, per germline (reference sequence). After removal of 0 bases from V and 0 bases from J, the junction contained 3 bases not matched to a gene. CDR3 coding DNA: TGCAGTGCTAGAGAACCGGGACTAGCCTCCTACAATGAGCAGTTCTTC. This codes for CSAREPGLASYNEQFF.

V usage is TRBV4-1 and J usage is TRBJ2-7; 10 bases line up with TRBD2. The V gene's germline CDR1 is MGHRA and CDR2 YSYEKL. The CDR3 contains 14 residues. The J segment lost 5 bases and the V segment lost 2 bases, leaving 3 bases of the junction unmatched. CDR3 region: CASSQLAGDDEQYF. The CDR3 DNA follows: TGCGCCAGCAGCCAACTAGCGGGAGACGACGAGCAGTACTTC.

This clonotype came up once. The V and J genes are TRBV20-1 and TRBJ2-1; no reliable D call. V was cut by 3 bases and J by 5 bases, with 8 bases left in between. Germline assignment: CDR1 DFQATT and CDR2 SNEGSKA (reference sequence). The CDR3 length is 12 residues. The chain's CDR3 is CSASVWDNEQFF. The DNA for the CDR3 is TGCAGTGCTAGTGTCTGGGACAATGAGCAGTTCTTC.